These 25 T cell receptor beta chains share one sample of origin, sequenced in a study of beta chain features in type 1 diabetes. Expressed TCRB transcripts were sequenced after all isolated RNA was converted to cDNA. Sequencing was performed with immunoSEQ multiplex PCR; in TCRdb, only in-frame clones are kept and a portion is missing. The table records just under 150,000 clones, 10% of them present only once. The source material was naive CD4+ T cells from blood. These receptors came from a man between 18 and 35 years old in good health.

This clone was counted only a few times. The V and J genes are TRBV7-2 and TRBJ2-7; the match to TRBD1 covers 9 bases. The germline V gene has CDR1 SGHTA and CDR2 FQGNSA. V was pared by 4 bases and J by 6 bases, with 4 bases of the junction left unmatched. There are 13 residues in the CDR3. CDR3 protein: CASSWGQGGEQYF. Written as DNA, the CDR3 is TGTGCCAGCAGCTGGGGACAGGGAGGCGAGCAGTACTTC.

This clone has a count of ten or more. The chain links TRBV19 to TRBJ1-2; D is unclear. Germline V gene lookup returns CDR1 LNHDA and CDR2 SQIVND (reference sequence). Trimming took 5 bases from V and 2 from J, leaving 6 bases between them. The CDR3 contains 12 residues. CDR3 coding DNA: TGTGCCAGTAGTCTATCCAACTATGGCTACACCTTC. Its protein product is CASSLSNYGYTF.

This chain links TRBV7-9 with TRBJ2-7; 7 nucleotides match TRBD2. The CDR3 contains 16 residues. With V trimmed by 3 bases and J by 3 bases, 11 bases remained unmatched. In germline, CDR1 is SEHNR, CDR2 FQNEAQ (reference sequence). The CDR3 nucleotides read TGTGCCAGCAGCTTCATGTGGGGGGGTCTTGACTACGAGCAGTACTTC. It codes for CASSFMWGGLDYEQYF.

Only one count was recorded for this clone. The chain has TRBV27 and TRBJ2-7, with D unclear. Germline CDR1 reads MNHEY; CDR2 reads SMNVEV (reference sequence). Between the trimmed V and J ends, which lost 3 bases and 3 bases, there was a span of 15 bases. The CDR3 is 15 residues long. In DNA, the CDR3 is TGTGCCAGCAGTTTCCCCCGTCGTCTCCGCTACGAGCAGTACTTC. Residues: CASSFPRRLRYEQYF.

CDR3 sequence reads: CATRRGSPYEQYF. The CDR3 DNA sequence: TGTGCCACCCGGCGGGGGTCCCCCTACGAGCAGTACTTC. The V gene is TRBV28, the J gene TRBJ2-7, with 7 bases aligning to TRBD2. The CDR3 consists of 13 residues. The germline V gene has CDR1 MDHEN and CDR2 SYDVKM. V lost 10 bases, J lost 2 bases, and 8 bases stayed unmatched.

This clone was seen more than once but under ten times. The sample holds other DNA sequences that translate to the same CDR3. The rearrangement uses TRBV19 and TRBJ2-2, with D tentatively TRBD2 (6 bases). CDR3 length: 15 residues. From germline, CDR1 is LNHDA and CDR2 SQIVND (reference sequence). Trimming cost V 2 bases and J 0 bases, with 7 bases left between them. The chain's CDR3 is CASSITGANTGELFF. The CDR3 DNA is TGTGCCAGTAGTATAACGGGGGCGAACACCGGGGAGCTGTTTTTT.

The table lists this clone with a few counts. V gene TRBV6-5 combines with J gene TRBJ1-4, with D perhaps TRBD1 (6 bases). Trimming cost V 4 bases and J 3 bases, with 12 bases left between them. CDR1 is MNHEY, CDR2 SVGAGI, per germline. This CDR3 is built from 15 residues. The DNA for the CDR3 is TGTGCCAGCAGTTCCACCGGGACATCTAATGAAAAACTGTTTTTT. Its protein is CASSSTGTSNEKLFF.

The genes are TRBV7-9 and TRBJ2-7; TRBD1 matches at 9 bases. With V trimmed by 5 bases and J by 3 bases, 8 bases remained unmatched. Germline V gene lookup returns CDR1 SEHNR and CDR2 FQNEAQ (reference sequence). This CDR3 is built from 15 residues. CDR3 protein: CASSTTDRGGYEQYF. CDR3 DNA: TGTGCCAGCAGCACTACGGACAGGGGAGGCTACGAGCAGTACTTC.

This clone showed up just a few times. The V and J genes are TRBV10-3 and TRBJ1-1; perhaps TRBD1 as D (5 bases). The germline CDR1 and CDR2 sequences are ENHRY and SYGVKD. This CDR3 has 13 amino acids. V lost 7 bases and J 1 base, leaving 10 bases between the germline ends. CDR3 nucleotides: TGTGCCATCACTCGGACACAGAACACTGAAGCTTTCTTT. Amino acid sequence: CAITRTQNTEAFF.

This chain joins TRBV6-5 and TRBJ2-7, with a weak D call TRBD2 (5 bases). The CDR3 has 12 residues. In germline, CDR1 is MNHEY, CDR2 SVGAGI. The V gene lost 0 bases and the J gene lost 7 bases, with 7 bases spanning the gap. The CDR3, as DNA: TGTGCCAGCAGTTACTCTCGGGGAGAGCAGTACTTC. This translates into CASSYSRGEQYF.

There are a few counts of this clone. The gene calls are TRBV18 and TRBJ2-1; D remains ambiguous. Germline-derived CDR1 and CDR2 are KGHSH and LQKENI. Trimming cost V 2 bases and J 12 bases, with 8 bases left between them. This CDR3 contains 11 residues. Written as DNA, the CDR3 is TGTGCCAGCTCACCAGCGGTGGGGCAGTTCTTC. It specifies CASSPAVGQFF.

The CDR3 protein is CASSFTWRGGETQYF. The CDR3 coding sequence is TGTGCCAGCAGCTTCACATGGCGGGGAGGAGAGACCCAGTACTTC. This chain uses TRBV9 with TRBJ2-5, with a tentative D call TRBD2 (6 bases). CDR1 and CDR2 (germline): SGDLS, YYNGEE. The CDR3 has 15 residues. Trimming pared 4 bases from V and 4 bases from J, leaving 17 bases between. Using reference TRBV9 and TRBJ2-5 for the parts outside the CDR3, the full variable domain is DSGVTQTPKHLITATGQRVTLRCSPRSGDLSVYWYQQSLDQGLQFLIQYYNGEERAKGNILERFSAQQFPDLHSELNLSSLELGDSALYFCASSFTWRGGETQYFGPGTRLLVL.

The chain is built from TRBV5-1 and TRBJ2-2; 9 bases are a match to TRBD2. Germline lookup yields CDR1 SGHRS and CDR2 YFSETQ. CDR3 length: 15 amino acids. V was pared by 5 bases and J by 3 bases, with 5 bases of the junction left unmatched. CDR3 loop: CASRLAGAYTGELFF. The CDR3 DNA follows: TGCGCCAGCAGATTAGCGGGGGCATACACCGGGGAGCTGTTTTTT.

This clone turned up a few times. The chain couples TRBV7-2 to TRBJ2-7; D remains ambiguous. Germline V lookup: CDR1 SGHTA, CDR2 FQGNSA. Trimming took 1 base from V and 4 from J, leaving 23 bases between them. The CDR3 runs to 18 residues. The DNA for the CDR3 is TGTGCCAGCAGCTTAGAAAGCGTCCGCCACGGTACGATATACGAGCAGTACTTC. This translates into CASSLESVRHGTIYEQYF. The full variable domain, in which reference TRBV7-2 and TRBJ2-7 provide the parts outside the CDR3, is GAGVSQSPSNKVTEKGKDVELRCDPISGHTALYWYRQSLGQGLEFLIYFQGNSAPDKSGLPSDRFSAERTGGSVSTLTIQRTQQEDSAVYLCASSLESVRHGTIYEQYFGPGTRLTVT.

This clone was counted a few times. V gene TRBV5-1 combines with J gene TRBJ2-1; 11 bases map to TRBD2. The germline V gene encodes CDR1 SGHRS and CDR2 YFSETQ. CDR3 length equals 15 residues. The V gene end was trimmed by 2 bases and the J gene end by 7 bases; junction bases not matched to a gene: 5. The DNA for the CDR3 is TGCGCCAGCAGCTTCTTAGCGGGGGGGCCTAATGAGCAGTTCTTC. This codes for CASSFLAGGPNEQFF.

The gene calls are TRBV19 and TRBJ2-5, with 9 bases that match TRBD2. Germline V gene lookup returns CDR1 LNHDA and CDR2 SQIVND (reference sequence). V lost 4 bases to trimming and J lost 3 bases; unmatched junction nucleotides: 6. This CDR3 comprises 15 residues. CDR3 in DNA: TGTGCCAGTAGTAAGCTGGTAGCGGGGGAAGAGACCCAGTACTTC. Protein sequence: CASSKLVAGEETQYF.

Only a few counts were recorded for this clone. The J gene is TRBJ1-1, the V gene TRBV9; no clear D gene. This CDR3 has 13 residues. V lost 2 bases to trimming and J lost 7 bases, with 12 bases between them. The germline V gene encodes CDR1 SGDLS and CDR2 YYNGEE. CDR3 bases: TGTGCCAGCAGCGTGTCGATGGCACATGAAGCTTTCTTT. This sequence encodes CASSVSMAHEAFF.

The chain couples TRBV9 to TRBJ2-5, with D perhaps matching TRBD1 (5 bases). Looked up from germline, CDR1 is SGDLS and CDR2 is YYNGEE. The CDR3 sequence is 15 residues long. V was shortened by 5 bases and J by 5 bases, with 19 bases between the two germline ends. CDR3 residues: CASSGSVGQLETQYF. The CDR3 nucleotides are TGTGCCAGCAGTGGTAGTGTGGGGCAGTTGGAGACCCAGTACTTC.

The CDR3 here is CASSSGTINTQYF. CDR3 sequence (DNA): TGTGCCAGCAGTTCCGGGACTATTAATACGCAGTATTTT. This chain connects TRBV28 to TRBJ2-3; 7 bases agree with TRBD2. J was trimmed by 7 bases and V by 4 bases; bases with no gene match: 5. CDR1 and CDR2 from the germline V gene are MDHEN and SYDVKM. The CDR3 has 13 amino acids.

This clone came up many times. V is TRBV11-2 and J is TRBJ2-7, with D perhaps matching TRBD1 (6 bases). Trimming cost V 8 bases and J 7 bases, with 21 bases left between them. This CDR3 has 14 residues. The germline V gene encodes CDR1 SGHAT and CDR2 FQNNGV. CDR3 DNA sequence: TGTGCCAGCGGACACAGGGTGGGTCCGGATGAGCAGTACTTC. Amino acid sequence: CASGHRVGPDEQYF.

This rearrangement joins TRBV19 to TRBJ2-3; 7 positions agree with TRBD1. The V gene end was trimmed by 3 bases and the J gene end by 5 bases; junction bases not matched to a gene: 5. The CDR3 has 14 amino acids. Per germline, CDR1 LNHDA and CDR2 SQIVND (reference sequence). CDR3 residues: CASSIVTGIDTQYF. CDR3 DNA: TGTGCCAGTAGTATCGTGACAGGGATAGATACGCAGTATTTT.

This sequence joins TRBV30 and TRBJ2-2; perhaps TRBD1 as D (5 bases). This CDR3 is built from 15 residues. The germline V and J ends were trimmed by 0 bases and 0 bases, with 8 bases remaining between them. Germline V lookup: CDR1 GTSNPN, CDR2 SVGIG (reference sequence). The chain's CDR3 is CAWSVRQSNTGELFF. CDR3 nucleotides: TGTGCCTGGAGTGTTAGACAGTCGAACACCGGGGAGCTGTTTTTT.

In this sample, this clone turned up a few times. V is TRBV15 and J is TRBJ1-6; D is possibly TRBD1 (5 bases). The V end was cut by 0 bases, the J end by 9 bases, with 12 bases between. The CDR3 runs to 15 residues. The germline V gene has CDR1 LNHNV and CDR2 YYDKDF (reference sequence). This CDR3 reads CATSRDWGSSSPLHF. CDR3 in DNA: TGTGCCACCAGCAGAGATTGGGGCTCCTCTTCACCCCTCCACTTT.

This clone turned up a few times. This chain connects TRBV7-2 to TRBJ1-6; D not certain. CDR1 and CDR2 (germline): SGHTA, FQGNSA. The germline V and J ends were trimmed by 5 bases and 5 bases, with 13 bases remaining between them. This CDR3 region has 15 residues. The CDR3 sequence: CASSPEVINNSPLHF. Here the CDR3 DNA reads TGTGCCAGCAGCCCCGAGGTTATCAATAATTCACCCCTCCACTTT.

V and J are TRBV6-5 and TRBJ2-3; possible D gene TRBD2, 7 bases. V was pared by 6 bases and J by 3 bases, with 13 bases between. Germline V CDR1 and CDR2: MNHEY, SVGAGI. The CDR3 has 14 amino acids. DNA for the CDR3: TGTGCCAGCAGACCGGGGGGCAGGACAGATACGCAGTATTTT. This codes for CASRPGGRTDTQYF.